The sequence of this TCR beta chain was determined in a study of identical twins. Study-wide results and caveats: Some out-of-frame alpha sequences were shared by twins, and these showed excess low generation probability.

Between the trimmed V and J ends, which lost 7 bases and 7 bases, there was a span of 10 bases. Germline V gene sequence: CDR1 MGHDK, CDR2 SYGVNS. This CDR3 is 12 amino acids long. TCRdb itself ran the 5' RACE reads through MiXCR, one entry per CDR3 protein. The sample contains 350,000 or so distinct CDR3 sequences, approximately 13% of which appear only once. As regards this clonotype: Its antigen remains unidentified.

These same data were also listed under a study on yellow fever vaccine responses in identical twins.

Sample: CD8+ T cells sorted from blood. The rearrangement uses TRBV25-1 and TRBJ1-4, with D unresolved. This TCR derives from a young woman in good health. CDR3 in DNA: TGTGCCAGCAATGGGAATGCTGAAAAACTGTTTTTT. Residues: CASNGNAEKLFF. Drawing the rest from reference TRBV25-1 and TRBJ1-4, the complete variable domain is EADIYQTPRYLVIGTGKKITLECSQTMGHDKMYWYQQDPGMELHLIHYSYGVNSTEKGDLSSESTVSRIRTEHFPLTLESARPSHTSQYLCASNGNAEKLFFGSGTQLSVL.